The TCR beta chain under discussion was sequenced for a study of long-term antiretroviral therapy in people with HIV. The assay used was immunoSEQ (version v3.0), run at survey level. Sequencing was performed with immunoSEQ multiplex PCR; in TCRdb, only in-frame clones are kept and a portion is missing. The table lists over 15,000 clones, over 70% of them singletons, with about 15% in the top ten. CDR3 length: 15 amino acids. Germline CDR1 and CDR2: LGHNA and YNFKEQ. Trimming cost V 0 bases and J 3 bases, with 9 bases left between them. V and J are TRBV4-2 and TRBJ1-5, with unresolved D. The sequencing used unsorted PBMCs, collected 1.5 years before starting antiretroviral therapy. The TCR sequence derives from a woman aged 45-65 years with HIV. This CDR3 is CASSQEEQYNQPQHF. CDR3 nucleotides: TGTGCCAGCAGCCAAGAGGAACAGTACAATCAGCCCCAGCATTTT.